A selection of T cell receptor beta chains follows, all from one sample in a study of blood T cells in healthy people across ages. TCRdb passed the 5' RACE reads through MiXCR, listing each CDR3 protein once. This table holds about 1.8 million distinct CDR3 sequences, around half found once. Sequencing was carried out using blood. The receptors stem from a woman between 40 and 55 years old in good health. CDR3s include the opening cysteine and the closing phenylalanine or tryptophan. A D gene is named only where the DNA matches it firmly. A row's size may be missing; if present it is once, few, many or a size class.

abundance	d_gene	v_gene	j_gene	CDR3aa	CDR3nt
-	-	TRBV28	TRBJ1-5	CASTDETVSNQPQHF	TGTGCCAGCACGGACGAGACAGTTAGCAATCAGCCCCAGCATTTT
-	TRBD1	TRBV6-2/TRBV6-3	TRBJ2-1	CATSRTGGADEQFF	TGTGCCACATCAAGGACAGGGGGCGCGGATGAGCAGTTCTTC
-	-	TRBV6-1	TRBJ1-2	CASSELEANYGYTF	TGTGCCAGCAGTGAATTGGAAGCGAACTATGGCTACACCTTC
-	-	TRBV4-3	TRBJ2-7	CASSSRGSGLAYEQYF	TGCGCCAGCAGTTCAAGGGGGTCTGGACTAGCCTACGAGCAGTACTTC
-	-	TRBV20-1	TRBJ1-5	CSAFLAGQRTQHF	TGCAGTGCTTTTTTGGCCGGCCAAAGAACCCAGCATTTT
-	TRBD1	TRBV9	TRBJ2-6	CASSETGTVGANVLTF	TGTGCCAGCAGCGAAACCGGGACAGTCGGGGCCAACGTCCTGACTTTC
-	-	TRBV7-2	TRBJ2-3	CASSSSDRIVPDTQYF	TGTGCCAGCAGCTCCAGCGACAGGATTGTGCCAGATACGCAGTATTTT
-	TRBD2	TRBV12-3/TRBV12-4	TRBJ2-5	CASSSLTSGGAHWEKETQYF	TGTGCCAGCAGTTCTCTGACTAGCGGGGGGGCCCACTGGGAAAAAGAGACCCAGTACTTC
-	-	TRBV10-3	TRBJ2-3	CALSVGSGTSTDTQYF	TGTGCCCTCTCGGTTGGTAGCGGAACTAGCACAGATACGCAGTATTTT
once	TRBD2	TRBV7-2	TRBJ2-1	CASRSGVGSEQFF	TGTGCCAGCAGGAGCGGGGTAGGAAGTGAGCAGTTCTTC
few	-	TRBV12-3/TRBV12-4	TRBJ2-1	CASRNLGTGSYNEQFF	TGTGCCAGCAGAAATCTAGGGACGGGCTCCTACAATGAGCAGTTCTTC
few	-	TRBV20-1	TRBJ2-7	CSARIGQSYEQYF	TGCAGTGCTAGGATTGGACAGTCCTACGAGCAGTACTTC
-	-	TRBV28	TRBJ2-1	CASSDGETYNEQFF	TGTGCCAGCAGCGACGGGGAAACCTACAATGAGCAGTTCTTC
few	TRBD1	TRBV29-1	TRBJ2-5	CSGIPDRDKETQYF	TGCAGCGGGATTCCGGACAGGGATAAAGAGACCCAGTACTTC
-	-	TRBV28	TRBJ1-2	CASSFTRLRGYTF	TGTGCCAGCAGTTTCACTCGTCTCCGAGGCTACACCTTC
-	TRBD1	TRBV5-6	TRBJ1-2	CASSLTTGNSGYTF	TGTGCCAGCAGCTTAACGACAGGGAATAGTGGCTACACCTTC
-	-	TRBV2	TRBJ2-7	CASSESSRGQYF	TGTGCCAGCAGTGAATCTAGCCGAGGCCAGTACTTC
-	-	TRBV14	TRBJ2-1	CASSHPHGGQFF	TGTGCCAGCAGCCATCCACACGGCGGGCAGTTCTTC
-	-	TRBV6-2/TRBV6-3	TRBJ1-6	CASSGSDLASPLHF	TGTGCCAGCAGTGGGTCGGACTTAGCTTCACCCCTCCACTTT
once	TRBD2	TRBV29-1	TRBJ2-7	CSVSGGNYEQYF	TGCAGCGTTAGCGGGGGCAATTACGAGCAGTACTTC
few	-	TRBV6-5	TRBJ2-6	CASCPSSGANVLTF	TGTGCCAGCTGCCCGAGCTCTGGGGCCAACGTCCTGACTTTC
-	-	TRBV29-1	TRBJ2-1	CTVVSENNEQFF	TGCACCGTGGTAAGTGAGAACAATGAGCAGTTCTTC
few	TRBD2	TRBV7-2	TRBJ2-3	CASRARLAGGTDTQYF	TGTGCCAGCCGCGCCCGGCTAGCGGGGGGCACAGATACGCAGTATTTT
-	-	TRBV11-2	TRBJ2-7	CASSGSPGRGLSYEQYF	TGTGCCAGCAGCGGATCCCCGGGACGGGGGCTCTCCTACGAGCAGTACTTC
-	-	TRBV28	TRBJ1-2	CASSPGHGNYGYTF	TGTGCCAGCAGTCCGGGACACGGTAATTATGGCTACACCTTC
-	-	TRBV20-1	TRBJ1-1	CSASGPREAFF	TGCAGTGCATCGGGACCCCGGGAAGCTTTCTTT
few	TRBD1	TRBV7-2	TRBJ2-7	CASSSRGTGSSYEQYF	TGTGCCAGCAGCTCGAGGGGGACAGGGTCGTCCTACGAGCAGTACTTC
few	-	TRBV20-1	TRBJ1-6	CSAREYRGLGSPLHF	TGCAGTGCTAGAGAATACCGGGGGCTCGGTTCACCCCTCCACTTT
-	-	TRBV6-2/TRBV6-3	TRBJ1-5	CASSSEGFILGDQPQHF	TGTGCCAGCAGTTCGGAGGGGTTCATTCTTGGCGATCAGCCCCAGCATTTT
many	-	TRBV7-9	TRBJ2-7	CASSFTDIVYEQYF	TGTGCCAGCAGCTTCACAGACATAGTTTACGAGCAGTACTTC
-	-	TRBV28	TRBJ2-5	CASSFSYAETQYF	TGTGCCAGCAGTTTTTCGTATGCGGAGACCCAGTACTTC
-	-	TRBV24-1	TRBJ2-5	CATSDPGDGQETQYF	TGTGCCACCAGTGATCCAGGGGACGGCCAAGAGACCCAGTACTTC
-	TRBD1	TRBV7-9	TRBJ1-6	CASRRTGTGSRSPLHF	TGTGCCAGCAGAAGAACTGGGACAGGGAGTCGTTCACCCCTCCACTTT
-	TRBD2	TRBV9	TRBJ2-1	CASSVHNPSGLSYNEQFF	TGTGCCAGCAGCGTCCATAACCCTAGCGGGCTCTCCTACAATGAGCAGTTCTTC
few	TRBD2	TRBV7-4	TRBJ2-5	CASRRLQTTSGGPEETQYF	TGTGCCAGCAGGCGCCTACAGACGACTAGCGGGGGCCCAGAAGAGACCCAGTACTTC
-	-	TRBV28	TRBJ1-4	CASSFPDNRGKLFF	TGTGCCAGCAGTTTTCCCGACAATCGAGGAAAACTGTTTTTT
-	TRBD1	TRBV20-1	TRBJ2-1	CSARVDRVWGNEQFF	TGCAGTGCTAGGGTAGACAGGGTATGGGGCAATGAGCAGTTCTTC
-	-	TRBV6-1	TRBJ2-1	CASRGVHPGLRSSYNEQFF	TGTGCCAGCAGGGGAGTACACCCGGGACTCAGGAGCTCCTACAATGAGCAGTTCTTC
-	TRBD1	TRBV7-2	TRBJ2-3	CASSYTAGTGSTDTQYF	TGTGCCAGCAGCTATACCGCCGGGACAGGGAGCACAGATACGCAGTATTTT
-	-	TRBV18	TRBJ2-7	CASSPPAINNEQYF	TGTGCCAGCTCACCACCGGCCATTAACAATGAGCAGTACTTC
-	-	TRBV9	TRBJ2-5	CASSVEPGGKETQYF	TGTGCCAGCAGCGTAGAGCCAGGGGGGAAAGAGACCCAGTACTTC
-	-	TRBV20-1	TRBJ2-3	CSARSMTGLSPQYF	TGCAGTGCTAGATCCATGACAGGACTTTCGCCGCAGTATTTT
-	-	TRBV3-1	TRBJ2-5	CASSQEGVAEETQYF	TGTGCCAGCAGCCAAGAGGGGGTAGCGGAAGAGACCCAGTACTTC
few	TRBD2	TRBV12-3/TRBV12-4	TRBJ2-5	CASSPFGSGGRSETQYF	TGTGCCAGCAGTCCATTTGGAAGCGGGGGGCGATCAGAGACCCAGTACTTC
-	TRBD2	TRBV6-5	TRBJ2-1	CASRGAGGHNEQFF	TGTGCCAGCAGGGGAGCGGGGGGCCACAATGAGCAGTTCTTC
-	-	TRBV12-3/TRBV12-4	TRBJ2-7	CASSSHSPDGYEQYF	TGTGCCAGCAGTTCCCATAGCCCGGACGGCTACGAGCAGTACTTC
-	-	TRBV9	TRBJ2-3	CASSPSRGQLTDTQYF	TGTGCCAGCTCGCCGAGTCGGGGCCAACTCACAGATACGCAGTATTTT
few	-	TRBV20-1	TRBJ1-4	CSAREGLKATNEKLFF	TGCAGTGCTAGAGAAGGACTAAAAGCAACTAATGAAAAACTGTTTTTT